A single sample gave rise to the 26 T cell receptor beta chains below, sequenced in a study of early T cells in non-severe SARS-CoV-2 infection. TCRdb reanalysed the 5' RACE reads using MiXCR and keeps one entry per CDR3 protein. In the table there are tens of thousands of distinct CDR3 sequences, around 5.6% of which are singletons. Sequenced sample: whole blood. The receptors come from an adult who was a healthcare worker with PCR-confirmed SARS-CoV-2 infection or an uninfected control (not recorded which).

This clonotype appeared many times. The chain couples TRBV20-1 to TRBJ1-5, with 8 bases aligning to TRBD1. This CDR3 is 15 amino acids long. The ends lost 6 bases at V and 2 bases at J; junction bases unmatched: 9. Germline CDR1 DFQATT, CDR2 SNEGSKA (reference sequence). Here the CDR3 DNA reads TGCAGTGCCGCGACACAGGGGGGGCGCAATCAGCCCCAGCATTTT. Protein: CSAATQGGRNQPQHF.

In this sample, this clonotype turned up many times. The V and J genes are TRBV18 and TRBJ2-5; D unresolved. V was shortened by 5 bases and J by 0 bases, with 4 bases between the two germline ends. CDR3 length: 12 residues. The germline CDR1 and CDR2 sequences are KGHSH and LQKENI. In DNA, the CDR3 is TGTGCCAGCTCAGTGTACCAAGAGACCCAGTACTTC. It encodes CASSVYQETQYF.

Many counts were recorded for this clonotype. This chain uses TRBV6-4 with TRBJ2-1; D might be TRBD2 (6 bases). Germline V gives CDR1 MRHNA, CDR2 SNTAGT. Trimming took off 4 bases at V and 1 base at J, with 11 bases between the two ends. This CDR3 is built from 15 residues. This CDR3 is CASSAYGGSYNEQFF. Here the CDR3 DNA reads TGTGCCAGCAGTGCCTACGGGGGTTCCTACAATGAGCAGTTCTTC.

This clonotype was observed a few times. The chain combines TRBV5-1 with TRBJ1-1; possibly TRBD1 for D (5 bases). The CDR3 sequence is 13 residues long. V was shortened by 5 bases and J by 2 bases, with 10 bases between the two germline ends. Germline loops: CDR1 SGHRS, CDR2 YFSETQ. The CDR3 protein is CASRQVENTEAFF. The CDR3 nucleotides are TGCGCCAGCAGACAGGTGGAAAACACTGAAGCTTTCTTT.

CDR3 DNA sequence: TGTGCCAGCAGCCGCGAGATTGGGAGGGACACTGAAGCTTTCTTT. It specifies CASSREIGRDTEAFF. The chain is built from TRBV3-1 and TRBJ1-1; D uncertain. The germline V gene encodes CDR1 LGHDT and CDR2 YNNKEL (reference sequence). This CDR3 contains 15 residues. Trimming removed 4 bases at V and 3 bases at J, with 15 bases between.

The chain carries TRBV5-6 and TRBJ2-5; the D gene could be TRBD1 or TRBD2 (5 bases each). The CDR3 sequence is 13 residues long. Germline V lookup: CDR1 SGHDT, CDR2 YYEEEE. The V end lost 3 bases, the J end lost 7 bases, and 13 bases lay between the germline ends. The CDR3 region is CASSWTVRGTQYF. The CDR3 DNA reads TGTGCCAGCAGCTGGACCGTGAGGGGGACCCAGTACTTC.

This clonotype was seen many times. The chain employs TRBV29-1 and TRBJ1-2, with TRBD1 matching over 10 bases. V shed 4 bases and J 6 bases; nucleotides not matched to a gene: 5. CDR1 is SQVTM and CDR2 is ANQGSEA in the germline V gene. The CDR3 extends over 13 amino acids. CDR3 in amino acids: CSVVTGTGDGYTF. The CDR3 DNA reads TGCAGCGTTGTCACCGGGACAGGGGATGGCTACACCTTC.

This clonotype was picked up many times. The chain's CDR3 is CASSLDRGPPYF. The DNA for the CDR3 is TGTGCCAGCAGCTTAGATCGCGGGCCACCGTATTTT. This chain uses TRBV7-8 with TRBJ1-3; D not resolved. The ends were cut back, 1 base at V and 16 bases at J, with 14 bases in the middle. The V gene's germline CDR1 is SGHVS and CDR2 FQNEAQ. CDR3 length: 12 residues.

This clonotype was recorded at least ten times. The V call is TRBV9, the J call TRBJ2-5; D is unclear. Germline-derived CDR1 and CDR2 are SGDLS and YYNGEE. The V end lost 1 base, the J end lost 8 bases, and 12 bases lay between the germline ends. The CDR3 is made up of 13 amino acids. The CDR3 is CASSVRREGTQYF. In nucleotides, the CDR3 is TGTGCCAGCAGCGTAAGGCGTGAAGGAACCCAGTACTTC.

There are many counts of this clonotype. The V and J genes are TRBV30 and TRBJ1-5; TRBD1 agrees at 7 bases. Germline CDR1 reads GTSNPN; CDR2 reads SVGIG (reference sequence). J was trimmed by 10 bases and V by 2 bases; bases with no gene match: 11. This CDR3 is 14 amino acids long. CDR3 sequence reads: CAWSSSDRARPQHF. The CDR3 region has the DNA TGTGCCTGGAGTTCCTCAGACAGGGCCCGACCCCAGCATTTT.

In its sample, this clonotype was seen a few times. The chain has TRBV7-9 and TRBJ2-3; the D gene could be TRBD1 or TRBD2 (5 bases each). This CDR3 is 16 amino acids long. Per germline, CDR1 SEHNR and CDR2 FQNEAQ (reference sequence). V lost 5 bases and J 3 bases, leaving 18 bases between the germline ends. CDR3 bases: TGTGCCAGCAGCCCTCCGGGATTTAGGGGTACAGATACGCAGTATTTT. It encodes CASSPPGFRGTDTQYF.

The chain has TRBV6-2 or TRBV6-3 and TRBJ1-1; perhaps TRBD1 as D (5 bases). Germline loops: CDR1 MNHEY, CDR2 SVGEGT. CDR3 length: 11 amino acids. The V end lost 10 bases, the J end lost 8 bases, and 14 bases lay between the germline ends. The CDR3 sequence is CATRWGREAFF. Written as DNA, the CDR3 is TGTGCCACCCGATGGGGCCGAGAAGCTTTCTTT.

In its sample, this clonotype was seen many times. CDR3 sequence reads: CASSYVNTEAFF. Here the CDR3 DNA reads TGTGCCAGCAGTTACGTGAACACTGAAGCTTTCTTT. This rearrangement joins TRBV6-2 or TRBV6-3 to TRBJ1-1; D gene ambiguous. The V end lost 2 bases, the J end lost 0 bases, and 1 base lay between the germline ends. The CDR3 contains 12 residues. The germline gives CDR1 MNHEY, CDR2 SVGEGT.

This clonotype was observed at least ten times. The chain couples TRBV19 to TRBJ2-2; D not certain. Germline V gene data show CDR1 as LNHDA and CDR2 as SQIVND (reference sequence). This CDR3 has 12 residues. Trimming shortened V by 6 bases and J by 5 bases, and 7 bases separated the two germline ends. The CDR3, as DNA: TGTGCCAGTAGGACACTAACCGGGGAGCTGTTTTTT. Amino acid sequence: CASRTLTGELFF.

At least ten counts were recorded for this clonotype. The rearrangement links TRBV5-1 to TRBJ2-2; the D gene is possibly TRBD2 (6 bases). The CDR3 runs 14 residues. Trimming cost V 0 bases and J 5 bases, with 8 bases left between them. Germline loops: CDR1 SGHRS, CDR2 YFSETQ. This CDR3 is CASSLALATGELFF. For the CDR3, the DNA is TGCGCCAGCAGCTTGGCGCTAGCGACCGGGGAGCTGTTTTTT.

This clonotype occurred a few times. V usage is TRBV4-3 and J usage is TRBJ2-6; D remains unclear. The CDR3 contains 16 residues. V was shortened by 0 bases and J by 0 bases, with 6 bases between the two germline ends. The germline gives CDR1 LGHNA, CDR2 YSLEER. CDR3 sequence reads: CASSQDPNSGANVLTF. The CDR3 nucleotides are TGCGCCAGCAGCCAAGACCCCAACTCTGGGGCCAACGTCCTGACTTTC.

This clonotype was counted only a few times. The V call is TRBV2, the J call TRBJ2-1; the D gene is possibly TRBD2 (8 bases). Germline V gene sequence: CDR1 SNHLY, CDR2 FYNNEI. The CDR3 length is 15 residues. V was trimmed by 3 bases and J by 7 bases, leaving 16 bases between them. CDR3 in DNA: TGTGCCAGCAGTGAGATTAGCGGGACAGTTAATGAGCAGTTCTTC. The encoded protein is CASSEISGTVNEQFF.

The chain is built from TRBV9 and TRBJ2-1, with D unclear. V dropped 4 bases and J dropped 4 bases, with 12 bases sitting between them. Looked up from germline, CDR1 is SGDLS and CDR2 is YYNGEE. The CDR3 is 14 residues long. This CDR3 is CASSPFNTYNEQFF. For the CDR3, the DNA is TGTGCCAGCAGCCCCTTTAATACGTACAATGAGCAGTTCTTC.

This clonotype has only a few counts. In nucleotides, the CDR3 is TGTGCCAGCAAGGCGTCCCTTCCCCCGAACACTGAAGCTTTCTTT. Translation: CASKASLPPNTEAFF. The rearrangement links TRBV12-3 or TRBV12-4 to TRBJ1-1; D is undetermined. The CDR3 consists of 15 residues. V lost 7 bases and J lost 1, with 16 bases in between.

This clonotype was counted at least ten times. The chain is built from TRBV19 and TRBJ2-2; 8 positions match TRBD1. The J segment lost 6 bases and the V segment lost 4 bases, leaving 1 base of the junction unmatched. CDR1 is LNHDA, CDR2 SQIVND, per germline (reference sequence). The CDR3 covers 13 residues. The CDR3, as DNA: TGTGCCAGTAGTACGGACAGGGCCGGGGAGCTGTTTTTT. Protein product: CASSTDRAGELFF.

This clonotype has at least ten counts. CDR3 DNA sequence: TGTGCCAGCAGTTCTATGGAGGGACGACCTTTGGGAGAGCAGTACTTC. It encodes CASSSMEGRPLGEQYF. This chain uses TRBV27 with TRBJ2-7; weak D call: TRBD2 (6 bases). The CDR3 has 16 amino acids. Germline loops: CDR1 MNHEY, CDR2 SMNVEV (reference sequence). Trimming pared 4 bases from V and 7 bases from J, leaving 23 bases between.

This clonotype was seen repeatedly, ten times or more. The CDR3 spells CASSLNYEQFF. Here the CDR3 DNA reads TGTGCCAGCAGTCTGAATTATGAGCAGTTCTTC. This sequence joins TRBV7-9 and TRBJ2-1; D is undetermined. In germline, CDR1 is SEHNR, CDR2 FQNEAQ (reference sequence). The CDR3 covers 11 residues. V shed 6 bases and J shed 8 bases, with 8 bases lying between them. Variable domain in full (rest from reference TRBV7-9 and TRBJ2-1): DTGVSQNPRHKITKRGQNVTFRCDPISEHNRLYWYRQTLGQGPEFLTYFQNEAQLEKSRLLSDRFSAERPKGSFSTLEIQRTEQGDSAMYLCASSLNYEQFFGPGTRLTVL.

This clonotype has ten or more counts. The chain employs TRBV24-1 and TRBJ1-5; TRBD1 agrees at 7 bases. Germline V gives CDR1 KGHDR, CDR2 SFDVKD. This CDR3 has 14 amino acids. Losses at the gene ends were 6 bases for V and 8 bases for J; bases not matched to a gene: 9. In nucleotides, the CDR3 is TGTGCCACCAGTAGACAGGGCTCGAATGAGCCCCAGCATTTT. Encoded protein: CATSRQGSNEPQHF.

This clonotype was counted ten times or more. This sequence joins TRBV4-2 and TRBJ2-5; D might be TRBD2 (6 bases). CDR1 and CDR2 (germline): LGHNA, YNFKEQ. The V gene lost 4 bases and the J gene lost 3 bases, with 9 bases spanning the gap. This CDR3 has 13 residues. CDR3 sequence: CASSRGGEETQYF. In DNA form, the CDR3 reads TGTGCCAGCAGCCGTGGAGGGGAAGAGACCCAGTACTTC.

The chain has TRBV6-1 and TRBJ2-7; D gene uncertain. With 7 bases removed from V and 1 base from J, the gap between germline ends came to 14 bases. Germline lookup yields CDR1 MNHNS and CDR2 SASEGT. The length of the CDR3 is 14 residues. CDR3 residues: CASTNFADSYEQYF. As DNA, the CDR3 is TGTGCCAGCACAAACTTCGCAGATTCCTACGAGCAGTACTTC.

This clonotype was detected only once. The CDR3 coding sequence is TGTGCCAGCAGTCTCCTGGGGCCCTTTGAAGCTTTCTTT. Its translation is CASSLLGPFEAFF. The chain has TRBV6-2 or TRBV6-3 and TRBJ1-1; a weak D match, TRBD1 (5 bases). Per germline, CDR1 MNHEY and CDR2 SVGEGT. V lost 5 bases and J 7 bases, leaving 14 bases between the germline ends. The length of the CDR3 is 13 residues.